This passage covers 17 T cell receptor beta chains from one sample sequenced in a study of cytomegalovirus exposure and HLA in healthy donors. This table comes from immunoSEQ multiplex PCR, and its TCRdb copy is limited to in-frame clones, with some not included. Of about 120,000 clones detected, 85% to 90% appear once; the ten largest clones hold under 2.5%. The sequencing sample was made of PBMCs. Receptors were obtained from a woman in her thirties in good health and CMV-seronegative.

The chain joins TRBV11-3 to TRBJ1-1; D call uncertain. The CDR3 covers 13 residues. V was pared by 0 bases and J by 4 bases, with 6 bases between. The V gene's germline CDR1 is SGHNT and CDR2 YENEEA. The CDR3 DNA follows: TGTGCCAGCAGCTTAGAGAGGTTCACTGAAGCTTTCTTT. Amino acid sequence: CASSLERFTEAFF.

This clone was recorded a few times. The chain uses TRBV9 and TRBJ2-2; D gene ambiguous. Germline V gene sequence: CDR1 SGDLS, CDR2 YYNGEE. The V and J ends lost 1 base and 1 base respectively, with 5 bases between them. The CDR3 runs 14 residues. The CDR3 coding sequence is TGTGCCAGCAGCGTAACGGGGAACACCGGGGAGCTGTTTTTT. Residues: CASSVTGNTGELFF.

The V call is TRBV10-3, the J call TRBJ2-2; a weak D match, TRBD1 (5 bases). The V end was cut by 0 bases, the J end by 5 bases, with 7 bases between. CDR3 length equals 14 residues. Germline V gene lookup returns CDR1 ENHRY and CDR2 SYGVKD. CDR3 nucleotides: TGTGCCATCAGTGAGTCAGGGGTTACCGGGGAGCTGTTTTTT. Translating it yields CAISESGVTGELFF.

V gene TRBV2 combines with J gene TRBJ1-5; D unclear. Trimming removed 2 bases from V and 4 bases from J, with 9 bases in between. Per germline, CDR1 SNHLY and CDR2 FYNNEI. The CDR3 is 14 amino acids. The CDR3 reads CASSERYGNQPQHF. CDR3 DNA: TGTGCCAGCAGTGAAAGATACGGGAATCAGCCCCAGCATTTT.

The V and J genes are TRBV6-5 and TRBJ2-4; D possibly corresponds to TRBD1 (6 bases). Looked up from germline, CDR1 is MNHEY and CDR2 is SVGAGI. Trimming cost V 10 bases and J 2 bases, with 18 bases left between them. This CDR3 has 15 amino acids. CDR3 in DNA: TGTGCCACCGCCCTATCAGGGGCGTCCAAAAACATTCAGTACTTC. Its translation: CATALSGASKNIQYF.

The V and J genes are TRBV4-2 and TRBJ1-2; D is unclear. The length of the CDR3 is 14 residues. Between the trimmed V and J ends, which lost 3 bases and 2 bases, there was a span of 10 bases. Germline loops: CDR1 LGHNA, CDR2 YNFKEQ. In DNA form, the CDR3 reads TGTGCCAGCAGCCACGACGACACCAACTATGGCTACACCTTC. It yields the protein CASSHDDTNYGYTF.

The rearrangement joins TRBV9 to TRBJ2-7; D unclear. CDR3 length: 13 residues. V lost 4 bases to trimming and J lost 3 bases, with 11 bases between them. Looked up from germline, CDR1 is SGDLS and CDR2 is YYNGEE. In DNA form, the CDR3 reads TGTGCCAGCAGCCAAGTGGGCAGCTACGAGCAGTACTTC. Translation gives CASSQVGSYEQYF.

This rearrangement joins TRBV7-8 to TRBJ1-5; D gene unclear. The CDR3 sequence is 14 residues long. V was trimmed by 5 bases and J by 1 base, leaving 9 bases between them. The germline CDR1 and CDR2 sequences are SGHVS and FQNEAQ. CDR3 residues: CASSPRESNQPQHF. Written as DNA, the CDR3 is TGTGCCAGCAGCCCTAGGGAGAGCAATCAGCCCCAGCATTTT.

This clone was picked up many times. The CDR3 sequence: CASSGHNREPQHF. The CDR3, as DNA: TGTGCCAGCAGTGGACATAACCGGGAACCCCAGCATTTT. This chain links TRBV2 with TRBJ1-5; the D is unclear. This CDR3 spans 13 amino acids. Germline V gene data show CDR1 as SNHLY and CDR2 as FYNNEI. V gave up 4 bases and J gave up 10 bases, with 14 bases separating them. Full variable domain (rest looked up from reference TRBV2 and TRBJ1-5): EPEVTQTPSHQVTQMGQEVILRCVPISNHLYFYWYRQILGQKVEFLVSFYNNEISEKSEIFDDQFSVERPDGSNFTLKIRSTKLEDSAMYFCASSGHNREPQHFGDGTRLSIL.

This clone was detected once. The chain is built from TRBV6-6 and TRBJ2-7; D gene ambiguous. V gave up 6 bases and J gave up 4 bases, with 10 bases separating them. Germline CDR1 and CDR2: MNHNY and SVGAGI (reference sequence). The CDR3 is 12 amino acids. CDR3 amino acids: CASSTTGYEQYF. The CDR3 DNA reads TGTGCCAGCAGCACGACCGGGTACGAGCAGTACTTC.

The chain joins TRBV5-1 to TRBJ2-2; 14 nucleotides line up with TRBD2. Losses at the gene ends were 1 base for V and 0 bases for J; bases not matched to a gene: 5. Germline CDR1 is SGHRS and CDR2 is YFSETQ. The CDR3 sequence is 19 residues long. CDR3 amino acids: CASSLKGLAGAANTGELFF. CDR3 DNA: TGCGCCAGCAGCTTGAAGGGACTAGCGGGGGCCGCGAACACCGGGGAGCTGTTTTTT.

This clone was observed a single time. The V call is TRBV11-3, the J call TRBJ2-2; D gene unclear. CDR3 length equals 15 residues. The V end was cut by 5 bases, the J end by 4 bases, with 14 bases between. The germline CDR1 and CDR2 sequences are SGHNT and YENEEA. The CDR3 spells CASSPSLPSTGELFF. CDR3 nucleotide sequence: TGTGCCAGCAGCCCCTCGTTGCCGAGCACCGGGGAGCTGTTTTTT.

This clone has just a few counts. The chain has TRBV18 and TRBJ2-7, with 8 positions matching TRBD1. CDR3 length: 15 residues. Germline CDR1 KGHSH, CDR2 LQKENI. V was clipped by 3 bases and J by 4 bases; unmatched bases: 8. The CDR3 loop is CASSPFPGQVYEQYF. The DNA for the CDR3 is TGTGCCAGCTCACCTTTCCCGGGACAGGTGTACGAGCAGTACTTC.

This chain joins TRBV7-2 and TRBJ1-6, with D perhaps TRBD1 (5 bases). CDR1 SGHTA and CDR2 FQGNSA come from the germline V gene. Trimming shortened V by 4 bases and J by 6 bases, and 13 bases separated the two germline ends. The CDR3 has 15 amino acids. The CDR3 loop is CASSWGTHINSPLHF. The CDR3 nucleotides read TGTGCCAGCAGCTGGGGGACTCATATTAATTCACCCCTCCACTTT. Full variable domain (remainder filled in from reference TRBV7-2 and TRBJ1-6): GAGVSQSPSNKVTEKGKDVELRCDPISGHTALYWYRQSLGQGLEFLIYFQGNSAPDKSGLPSDRFSAERTGGSVSTLTIQRTQQEDSAVYLCASSWGTHINSPLHFGNGTRLTVT.

V gene TRBV5-8 combines with J gene TRBJ1-1; 9 nucleotides align to TRBD1. J lost 1 base, V lost 1 base, and 5 bases had no gene match. The germline V gene encodes CDR1 SGHTS and CDR2 YDEGEE. This CDR3 has 16 residues. The CDR3 DNA sequence: TGTGCCAGCAGCTTGTGGCCGGGACAGGGGAACACTGAAGCTTTCTTT. It is translated as CASSLWPGQGNTEAFF.

The chain carries TRBV11-2 and TRBJ2-1, with D maybe TRBD1 (6 bases). CDR1 is SGHAT and CDR2 is FQNNGV in the germline V gene. V shed 5 bases and J shed 9 bases, with 14 bases lying between them. This CDR3 has 13 residues. DNA of the CDR3: TGTGCCAGCAGCCCCTTGATAGGGGGTGAGCAGTTCTTC. This sequence encodes CASSPLIGGEQFF.

The V gene is TRBV4-2, the J gene TRBJ1-3, with TRBD1 matching over 7 bases. V lost 2 bases to trimming and J lost 4 bases; unmatched junction nucleotides: 5. The CDR3 is 15 residues long. The germline CDR1 and CDR2 sequences are LGHNA and YNFKEQ. The CDR3 DNA sequence: TGTGCCAGCAGCCAACTCGCGGGACAGGGAAACACCATATATTTT. Translating gives CASSQLAGQGNTIYF.